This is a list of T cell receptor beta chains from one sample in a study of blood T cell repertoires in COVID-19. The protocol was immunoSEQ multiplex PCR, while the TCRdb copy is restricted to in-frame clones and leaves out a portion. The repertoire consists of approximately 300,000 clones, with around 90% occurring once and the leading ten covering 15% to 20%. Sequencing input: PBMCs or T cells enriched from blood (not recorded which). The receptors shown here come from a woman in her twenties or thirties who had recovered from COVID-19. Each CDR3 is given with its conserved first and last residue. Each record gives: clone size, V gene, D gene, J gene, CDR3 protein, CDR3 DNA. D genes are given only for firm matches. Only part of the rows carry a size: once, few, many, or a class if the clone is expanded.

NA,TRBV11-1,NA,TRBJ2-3,CASSLTGRTDTQYF,TGTGCCAGCAGCCTAACCGGACGGACTGATACGCAGTATTTT
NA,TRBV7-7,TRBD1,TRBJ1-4,CASSHLRIRGRNEKLFF,TGTGCTAGCAGCCACCTTAGAATAAGGGGGCGTAATGAAAAACTGTTTTTT
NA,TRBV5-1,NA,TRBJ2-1,CASSLGLASYPEQFF,TGCGCCAGCAGCTTGGGGCTAGCCTCATATCCTGAGCAGTTCTTC
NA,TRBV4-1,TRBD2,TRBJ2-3,CASSQMGLDVNTQYF,TGCGCCAGCAGCCAAATGGGACTAGACGTAAATACGCAGTATTTT
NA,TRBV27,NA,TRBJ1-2,CASSLFGTTGKGYTF,TGTGCCAGCAGTTTATTCGGTACTACAGGGAAGGGCTACACCTTC
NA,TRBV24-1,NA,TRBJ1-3,CATSDLRRGKGNTIYF,TGTGCCACCAGTGATTTGCGAAGGGGGAAAGGAAACACCATATATTTT
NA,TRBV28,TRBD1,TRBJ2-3,CASRDRGRTDTQYF,TGTGCCAGCAGGGACAGGGGGCGAACAGATACGCAGTATTTT
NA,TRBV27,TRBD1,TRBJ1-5,CASSSTGRGINQPQHF,TGTGCCAGCAGTTCGACAGGGCGTGGGATCAATCAGCCCCAGCATTTT
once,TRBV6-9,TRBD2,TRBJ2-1,CASVFSGAYKFLNEQFF,TGTGCCAGCGTGTTTAGCGGGGCTTATAAATTTCTTAATGAGCAGTTCTTC
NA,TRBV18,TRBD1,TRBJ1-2,CASSPDRGSYGYTF,TGTGCCAGCTCCCCAGACAGGGGCAGCTATGGCTACACCTTC
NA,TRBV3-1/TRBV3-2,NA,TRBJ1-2,CASSHEGGHYGYTF,TGTGCCAGCAGCCACGAGGGCGGACACTATGGCTACACCTTC
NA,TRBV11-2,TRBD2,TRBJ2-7,CASSLGVVAGVHSYEQYF,TGTGCCAGCAGCTTAGGGGTGGTAGCGGGGGTTCACTCCTACGAGCAGTACTTC
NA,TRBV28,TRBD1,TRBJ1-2,CASNTDRAYGYTF,TGTGCCAGCAACACGGACAGGGCCTATGGCTACACCTTC
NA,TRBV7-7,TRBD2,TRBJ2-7,CASSPGTSGRMEQYF,TGTGCTAGCAGCCCCGGGACTAGCGGGAGAATGGAGCAGTACTTC